This TCR beta chain was sequenced in a study of T cells in Graves' hyperthyroidism and ophthalmopathy. Study-level background: Peripheral blood was taken when the disease was first diagnosed, before any treatment began.

Stable hyperthyroidism: no ophthalmopathy progression over 18 months of follow-up. The V gene end was trimmed by 5 bases and the J gene end by 1 base; junction bases not matched to a gene: 11. This CDR3 is 17 amino acids long. Germline V gene lookup returns CDR1 DFQATT and CDR2 SNEGSKA (reference sequence). RNA transcripts were the template for amplifying TCR beta CDR3 regions. Carried out on the TCR CDR3, a first-round RT-PCR used the HTBI primer set. Via MiXCR, TCRdb re-called the multiplex PCR reads, giving one row per CDR3 protein. The repertoire holds about 510,000 distinct CDR3 sequences, with 12% to 15% as singletons.

This chain connects TRBV20-1 to TRBJ2-5; TRBD2 agrees at 12 bases. Sequenced input: blood. The receptor's source is a woman aged 40 to 55 with Graves' hyperthyroidism. The DNA for the CDR3 is TGCAGTGCTGAGGGCGCGGGGACTAGCGGGCGCCAAGAGACCCAGTACTTC. Encoded protein: CSAEGAGTSGRQETQYF.